This T cell receptor (beta chain) is from a study of CD4 T cells in relation to SARS-CoV-2 and coronaviruses. CD4+ T cells from unexposed donors were obtained before the COVID-19 pandemic (2011-2018). Isolation of CD4+ T cells took place after less than twelve days in culture. As cell numbers allowed, unexposed-donor CD4+ T cells faced SARS-CoV-2 S/N and four cold-coronavirus spikes. Half the medium was replaced with IL-2 medium on days 3 and 7. In the case of this clone: Its matching antigen is unknown.

Trimming at V came to 7 bases and at J to 2 bases, leaving 8 bases not matched to a gene. CDR3 length equals 14 residues. The V gene's germline CDR1 is SNHLY and CDR2 FYNNEI. Libraries were prepared by immunoSEQ multiplex PCR; TCRdb keeps only in-frame clonotypes and omits some of them. The profile shows 20,000 to 30,000 clones, 65% to 80% of them singletons. This sequence was found in a human donor in good health. The sample was CD4+ T cells from PBMCs, cultured in vitro. The rearrangement links TRBV2 to TRBJ2-7; TRBD1 agrees at 7 bases. The CDR3 sequence is CASTPGTVPYEQYF. In DNA form, the CDR3 reads TGTGCCAGCACCCCCGGGACAGTCCCCTACGAGCAGTACTTC.